The 6 T cell receptor beta chains reported below all come from one sample, sequenced in a study of cytomegalovirus exposure and HLA in healthy donors. PCR employed 60 Vbeta and 13 Jbeta primers. The table came from immunoSEQ multiplex PCR; TCRdb's copy has only in-frame clones and leaves some out. This sample yields 150,000 to 180,000 clones, of which about 80% are seen a single time; over 3% belongs to the top ten. Material for sequencing was PBMCs. Receptor source: a woman in her thirties or forties in good health and CMV-seronegative.

The rearrangement uses TRBV6-6 and TRBJ1-1; D is undetermined. CDR1 and CDR2 (germline): MNHNY, SVGAGI (reference sequence). CDR3 length: 12 residues. V was trimmed by 9 bases and J by 3 bases, leaving 11 bases between them. The CDR3 bases are TGTGCCAGTGCCCTAGGAGACACTGAAGCTTTCTTT. Translated, it gives CASALGDTEAFF.

This clone was counted only a few times. The chain couples TRBV29-1 to TRBJ1-2, with 10 nucleotides matching TRBD1. The CDR3 consists of 16 residues. Germline CDR1 reads SQVTM; CDR2 reads ANQGSEA. V dropped 0 bases and J dropped 4; count of bases not matched to a gene: 8. CDR3 loop: CSVEDPRQGASYGYTF. CDR3 DNA: TGCAGCGTTGAAGATCCACGACAGGGGGCCTCCTATGGCTACACCTTC.

This chain joins TRBV29-1 and TRBJ2-7; 7 bases match TRBD2. This CDR3 is 13 amino acids long. CDR1 and CDR2 from the germline V gene are SQVTM and ANQGSEA. V lost 4 bases and J lost 4; bases outside the gene matches: 7. The CDR3 spells CSVVPGRVYEQYF. The CDR3, as DNA: TGCAGCGTTGTTCCAGGGAGGGTTTACGAGCAGTACTTC.

This rearrangement joins TRBV6-4 to TRBJ1-2; D uncertain. The CDR3 runs 16 residues. Trimming took 2 bases from V and 4 from J, leaving 17 bases between them. The germline CDR1 and CDR2 sequences are MRHNA and SNTAGT. The CDR3 DNA reads TGTGCCAGCAGTGACATCATGAAGGTCGGGAGCTATGGCTACACCTTC. This gives the protein CASSDIMKVGSYGYTF.

The chain joins TRBV18 to TRBJ1-1; D unclear. The ends were cut back, 1 base at V and 7 bases at J, with 13 bases in the middle. Germline CDR1 and CDR2: KGHSH and LQKENI. CDR3 length: 14 amino acids. The CDR3 DNA is TGTGCCAGCTCACCACTAGAGGGTATTAATGAAGCTTTCTTT. Translating it yields CASSPLEGINEAFF.

V is TRBV5-1 and J is TRBJ1-2, with 9 bases aligning to TRBD1. V gave up 0 bases and J gave up 4 bases; unmatched junction bases: 4. Germline V lookup: CDR1 SGHRS, CDR2 YFSETQ. This CDR3 contains 15 residues. In DNA, the CDR3 is TGCGCCAGCAGCTTGGAGACAGGGGGTAGCTATGGCTACACCTTC. Translation gives CASSLETGGSYGYTF.